This T cell receptor (beta chain) was identified during a study of T cell changes during pregnancy in multiple sclerosis. TCRdb keeps only in-frame clones here, not all; method: immunoSEQ multiplex PCR. The sample holds about 40,000 clones; approximately 90% are singletons and the top ten take around 0.49%. Germline loops: CDR1 SGHNT, CDR2 YENEEA. The CDR3 consists of 15 residues. Trimming took 0 bases from V and 5 from J; bases not matched to a gene: 2. V and J are TRBV11-3 and TRBJ2-2; 8 bases fit TRBD2. This TCR derives from a female donor with multiple sclerosis, enrolled in a pregnancy study. Sequenced here: CD4+ T cells from peripheral blood mononuclear cells, sampled in the first trimester of pregnancy. The CDR3 is CASSLDRGGTGELFF. The CDR3 DNA is TGTGCCAGCAGCTTAGATCGGGGGGGAACCGGGGAGCTGTTTTTT.